Many counts were recorded for the clone carrying this TCR beta chain. Its matching antigen is unknown. The entry originates in a study of human T cells and chemical hapten exposure. Time point reported: healthy volunteer bleed at 6 weeks. Total RNA was extracted from unfractionated whole blood. V gave up 0 bases and J gave up 0 bases, with 11 bases separating them. Germline assignment: CDR1 PRHDT and CDR2 FYEKMQ (reference sequence). This CDR3 is 16 amino acids long. TCRdb re-called the RACE reads with MiXCR, one entry per CDR3 protein. Of tens of thousands of distinct CDR3 sequences in the sample, 5.5% were seen once. General study points: Once DPC sensitization occurred, TCRs above 1 in 1000 frequency showed no change.

This clonotype was obtained from a human donor in good health. Some clones in this sample may be carry-over from other donors' samples. Sequenced sample: whole blood. The chain has TRBV13 and TRBJ1-1; D is unclear. Here the CDR3 DNA reads TGTGCCAGCAGCTTAGGCCTAACGCAGTTGAACACTGAAGCTTTCTTT. Translating it yields CASSLGLTQLNTEAFF.